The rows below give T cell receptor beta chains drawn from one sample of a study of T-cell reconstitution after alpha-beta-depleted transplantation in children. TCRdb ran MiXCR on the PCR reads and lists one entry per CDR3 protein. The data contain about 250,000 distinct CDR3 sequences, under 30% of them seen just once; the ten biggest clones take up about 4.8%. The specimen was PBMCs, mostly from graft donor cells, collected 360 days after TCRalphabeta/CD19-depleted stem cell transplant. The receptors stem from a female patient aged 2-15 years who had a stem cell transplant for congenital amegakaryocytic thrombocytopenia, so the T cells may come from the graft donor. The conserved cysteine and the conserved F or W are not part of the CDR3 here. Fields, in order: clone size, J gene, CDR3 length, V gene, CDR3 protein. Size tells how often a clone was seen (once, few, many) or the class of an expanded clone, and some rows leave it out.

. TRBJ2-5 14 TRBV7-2 ASSPGLAGRQETQY
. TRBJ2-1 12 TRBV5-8 ASSLEASADEQF
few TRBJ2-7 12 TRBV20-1 SASSGLPSYEQY
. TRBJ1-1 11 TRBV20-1 SASWAASTEAF
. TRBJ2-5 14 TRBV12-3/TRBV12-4 ASSLTSGGPQETQY
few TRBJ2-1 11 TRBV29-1 SVGGRSYNEQF
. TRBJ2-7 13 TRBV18 ASSPPTSGGYEQY
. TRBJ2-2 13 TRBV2 ASSVAGGGTGELF
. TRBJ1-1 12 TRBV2 ASTDPGGGTEAF
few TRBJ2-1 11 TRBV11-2 ASSLERYNEQF
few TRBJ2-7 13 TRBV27 ASSLRGLSSYEQY
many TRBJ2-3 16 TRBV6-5 ASSYPVTSGSETDTQY
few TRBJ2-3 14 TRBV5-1 ASSLGSSGRQDTQY
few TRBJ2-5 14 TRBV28 ASSYGLAMPRETQY